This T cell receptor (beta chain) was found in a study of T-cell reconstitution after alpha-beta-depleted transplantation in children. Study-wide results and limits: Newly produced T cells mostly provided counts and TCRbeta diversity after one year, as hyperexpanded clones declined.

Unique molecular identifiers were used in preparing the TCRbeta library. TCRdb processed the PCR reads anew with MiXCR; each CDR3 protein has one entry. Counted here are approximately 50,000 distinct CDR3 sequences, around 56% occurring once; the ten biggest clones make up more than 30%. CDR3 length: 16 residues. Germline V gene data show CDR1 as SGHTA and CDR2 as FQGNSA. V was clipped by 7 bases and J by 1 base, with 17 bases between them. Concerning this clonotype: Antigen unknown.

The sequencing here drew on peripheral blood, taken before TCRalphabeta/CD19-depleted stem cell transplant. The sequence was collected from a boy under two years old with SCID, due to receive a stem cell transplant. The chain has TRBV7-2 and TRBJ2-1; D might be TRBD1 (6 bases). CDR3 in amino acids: CASTADSSASYNEQFF. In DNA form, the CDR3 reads TGTGCCAGCACCGCGGACAGTTCGGCATCCTACAATGAGCAGTTCTTC.